A single sample is the source of the 3 T cell receptor beta chains below, sequenced in a study of blood T cell repertoires in COVID-19. Profiling relied on immunoSEQ multiplex PCR, and the TCRdb table lists in-frame clones only, not all of them. The sample yields nearly 100,000 clones, around nine tenths seen once. The sample comprised peripheral blood. Receptors originate from a man at least 80 years old with acute or convalescent COVID-19.

V is TRBV18 and J is TRBJ2-5; TRBD2 aligns across 7 bases. The trim removed 3 bases at V and 2 bases at J, leaving 3 bases unmatched. Germline CDR1 reads KGHSH; CDR2 reads LQKENI. The CDR3 is 14 residues long. The CDR3 reads CASSPSGTQETQYF. Written as DNA, the CDR3 is TGTGCCAGCTCACCCAGCGGGACTCAAGAGACCCAGTACTTC. Full variable domain (remainder filled in from reference TRBV18 and TRBJ2-5): NAGVMQNPRHLVRRRGQEARLRCSPMKGHSHVYWYRQLPEEGLKFMVYLQKENIIDESGMPKERFSAEFPKEGPSILRIQQVVRGDSAAYFCASSPSGTQETQYFGPGTRLLVL.

V usage is TRBV25-1 and J usage is TRBJ1-1; D uncertain. The germline V gene has CDR1 MGHDK and CDR2 SYGVNS. This CDR3 spans 14 amino acids. V gave up 5 bases and J gave up 1 base, with 11 bases separating them. The CDR3 DNA reads as TGTGCCAGCAGTTCCCCGGTAAGGAACACTGAAGCTTTCTTT. It codes for CASSSPVRNTEAFF. Based on the CDR3 plus reference TRBV25-1 and TRBJ1-1, the full variable domain is EADIYQTPRYLVIGTGKKITLECSQTMGHDKMYWYQQDPGMELHLIHYSYGVNSTEKGDLSSESTVSRIRTEHFPLTLESARPSHTSQYLCASSSPVRNTEAFFGQGTRLTVV.

DNA of the CDR3: TGTGCCAGCAGCCACCGGGGAGGTCGTGGCACAGATACGCAGTATTTT. Translation: CASSHRGGRGTDTQYF. The chain uses TRBV13 and TRBJ2-3; perhaps TRBD2 as D (6 bases). Trimming took 5 bases from V and 1 from J, leaving 16 bases between them. The CDR3 runs 16 residues. Germline V gene data show CDR1 as PRHDT and CDR2 as FYEKMQ (reference sequence).